This T cell receptor beta chain appears in the sequencing data of a study of beta chain features in type 1 diabetes (dated by TCRdb to 2016 to 2019). General notes on the study: Patients and healthy donors did not differ in mean age, gender distribution, total cell number or subset yield. A total of about 110,000,000 sorted cells were examined across all samples, and a strong correlation was observed between cell number per subset and RNA yield. Regulatory and stem cell-like memory subsets were isolated from only 8 patients and roughly 8 healthy donors, whereas naive and central memory subsets came from all 28 donors. The study compared the TCRB repertoires of sorted circulating CD4+ T cell subsets in recently diagnosed type 1 diabetes patients with those in matched healthy donors.

This clone came up a few times. Its cognate antigen has yet to be identified. No clone much larger than this one lies a single base away; base qualities are absent. Each donor gave one peripheral blood draw, averaging approximately 120 mL, which was collected into heparinised tubes. Naive, central memory, regulatory and stem cell-like memory CD4+ T cells were sorted on a BD FACSAria II using a panel including CD45RO, CCR7, CD25, CD127, CD95 and CD27. Every sorted population had a purity above 95%. Right away, PBMCs were isolated by Lymphoprep density gradient centrifugation and were stained directly, with no culture step. To minimize batch effects, samples were stained and sorted in pairs, one healthy donor with one patient per experiment. On the study overall, not on this receptor specifically: Type 1 diabetes patients showed a moderate but significant shortening of TCRB CDR3 length in all four CD4+ subsets. Naive, central memory and regulatory TCRB repertoires appeared to be more alike among patients than among healthy donors. Shorter templates might be favored by PCR, yet because patient and control samples were amplified and corrected together, any such skew would affect both groups equally. Sequencing cDNA rather than genomic DNA could over-represent highly expressing activated cells, although activation and CD3 levels did not differ between groups. Fewer insertions and more nucleotide deletions at VDJ recombination sites were observed in patients with type 1 diabetes, implying thymic rearrangement abnormalities. Because small numbers of individuals were included in the HLA sub-analyses, any influence of HLA type on TCRB rearrangement was left unresolved.

The germline V gene yields SQVTM for CDR1 and ANQGSEA for CDR2. There are 13 amino acids in the CDR3, from cysteine to phenylalanine inclusive. The retained sequence is limited to the CDR3, 39 bases, with the frame set at the first base. Trimming takes 5 bases off V and 5 bases off J; junction bases not matched to a gene: 8. All of the isolated RNA was reverse transcribed with the High Capacity cDNA Reverse Transcription Kit, so expressed TCRB transcripts were sequenced. Naive, central memory and regulatory T cell samples underwent deep immunoSEQ sequencing, averaging approximately 3.5 million total reads per sample. After sorted cells were lysed in RLT buffer, RNA was extracted with DNase-treated RNeasy Micro or Mini kits, with the choice depending on cell number. To prevent cross-contamination, every cell subset was processed on its own, while patient and healthy donor samples were processed together. Using the immunoSEQ multiplex PCR, TCRB sequences were amplified from cDNA into 87-bp fragments spanning the CDR3 region. Amplicons were sequenced on the Illumina HiSeq platform. In the original analysis: PCR bias was computationally corrected using synthetic template baselines, reads within Hamming distance 2 were collapsed, and singletons that could not be merged were discarded. Reads were aligned against IMGT so that V, D and J genes, CDR3 length and insertions or deletions at six rearrangement sites could be assigned. Within each subset, clonotype counts were normalized to the number of sorted cells before true diversity and Gini coefficients were calculated with the tcR R package. Repertoire sharing was quantified using the overlap coefficient calculated on TCRB nucleotide sequences. Out-of-frame TCRB sequences from naive cells were analyzed as a proxy for the pre-selection repertoire. This immuneACCESS table, as held by TCRdb, lists in-frame sequences with V and J called but not all clones. Of the missing ones, under half trace to an unresolved V gene in checked studies; the others have no known cause. V and J calls and clone size are those listed in that table; D and trimming were worked out from the DNA. This sample is represented by hundreds of thousands of clones; 11% of them were singletons. The ten largest clones add up to around 0.018% of the sample.

Sequenced material: naive CD4+ T cells from blood. Explained via the paper, the cell subset or site label denotes: true naive CD4+ T cells. The chain is made from TRBV29-1 and TRBJ1-2, with 7 bases aligning to TRBD1. The sequence was obtained from a man aged 25-45 years with type 1 diabetes. Read as DNA, the sequence is TGCAGCGTTCATGGAGGGACAGAGTATGGCTACACCTTC. The translation is CSVHGGTEYGYTF.